This entry lists 9 T cell receptor beta chains sequenced from one sample in a study of T cells in narcolepsy (dated by TCRdb to between 2017 and 2018). The library was generated by the immunoSEQ multiplex PCR assay. Held by TCRdb, this immuneACCESS table contains in-frame sequences only and omits some clones. Under half of the omission traces to an unresolved V gene where checked; the cause of the rest is unknown. The sample table records some 13,000 clones; around 90% of these occur just once. 1.5% to 2% of the sample rests with the top ten. Input material: CD45RA- memory CD4+ T cells from PBMCs. The sample's cell subset or site label, decoded: memory T cells sorted ex vivo from peripheral blood. These TCRs come from a human donor with narcolepsy.

V and J are TRBV28 and TRBJ1-4; maybe TRBD1 (6 bases). V was cut by 8 bases and J by 2 bases, with 12 bases left in between. This CDR3 is built from 14 residues. CDR1 and CDR2 (germline): MDHEN, SYDVKM. The CDR3 loop is CASSKGGTNEKLFF. DNA for the CDR3: TGTGCCAGCTCGAAGGGGGGGACTAATGAAAAACTGTTTTTT.

The V gene is TRBV5-1, the J gene TRBJ2-5, with 8 bases lining up with TRBD1. Judging by the DNA end, TRBJ2-7 fits better; the J call may be wrong. CDR3 length: 14 amino acids. CDR1 SGHRS and CDR2 YFSETQ come from the germline V gene. DNA for the CDR3: TGCGCCAGCAGCTTGGGGGACAGGTCTTACGAGCAGTACTTC. It codes for CASSLGDRSYEQYF.

This chain uses TRBV9 with TRBJ2-1, with TRBD2 matching over 7 bases. CDR1 is SGDLS, CDR2 YYNGEE, per germline. The CDR3 runs 14 residues. J was trimmed by 6 bases and V by 2 bases; bases with no gene match: 5. CDR3 coding DNA: TGTGCCAGCAGCGTCAGATGGGAGGGCAATGAGCAGTTCTTC. Amino acids: CASSVRWEGNEQFF.

This chain connects TRBV19 to TRBJ1-2, with 12 bases matching TRBD1. CDR3 length equals 14 residues. V lost 10 bases to trimming and J lost 7 bases; unmatched junction nucleotides: 10. CDR1 is LNHDA and CDR2 is SQIVND in the germline V gene (reference sequence). The CDR3 DNA sequence: TGTGCCATCCCCGCCGGGACAGGGGGCTCTGGCTACACCTTC. It codes for CAIPAGTGGSGYTF.

The rearrangement joins TRBV14 to TRBJ2-6; D possibly corresponds to TRBD1 (6 bases). V was cut by 6 bases and J by 0 bases, with 9 bases left in between. The CDR3 is made up of 15 amino acids. CDR1 and CDR2 (germline): SGHDN, FVKESK. CDR3 nucleotide sequence: TGTGCCAGCAGTCAGGGGAGCTCTGGGGCCAACGTCCTGACTTTC. Protein sequence: CASSQGSSGANVLTF.

The V gene is TRBV6-5, the J gene TRBJ2-2; 10 bases match TRBD1. The CDR3 extends over 15 amino acids. The V gene end was trimmed by 5 bases and the J gene end by 7 bases; junction bases not matched to a gene: 7. CDR1 and CDR2 (germline): MNHEY, SVGAGI. Here the CDR3 DNA reads TGTGCCAGCAGTACCCGACAGGGGGCGTACGGGGAGCTGTTTTTT. Protein: CASSTRQGAYGELFF.

To note about this clone: One junction end disagrees with the germline gene, perhaps due to a read error. The V call is TRBV2, the J call TRBJ1-1, with 7 bases aligning to TRBD1. The CDR3 runs to 12 residues. Per the germline V gene, CDR1 is SNHLY and CDR2 is FYNNEI. This chain's CDR3 is CASSANRQGPRF. In DNA form, the CDR3 reads TGTGCCAGCAGTGCAAACCGACAGGGACCGAGATTT.

With regard to this clone: Distinct nucleotide sequences in the sample also encode this CDR3. The chain recombines TRBV11-2 with TRBJ1-1; 8 nucleotides line up with TRBD1. The CDR3 extends over 15 amino acids. V lost 5 bases and J lost 0; bases outside the gene matches: 5. Germline CDR1 and CDR2: SGHAT and FQNNGV. The CDR3 is CASSLRTGMNTEAFF. For the CDR3, the DNA is TGTGCCAGCAGCCTGCGGACAGGGATGAACACTGAAGCTTTCTTT.

This clone appeared a few times. This sequence joins TRBV30 and TRBJ2-3, with a weak D call TRBD2 (6 bases). This CDR3 region has 15 residues. CDR1 and CDR2 from the germline V gene are GTSNPN and SVGIG (reference sequence). Trimming pared 1 base from V and 0 bases from J, leaving 11 bases between. DNA for the CDR3: TGTGCCTGGAGTGGAGGCGGGGCGAGCACAGATACGCAGTATTTT. This codes for CAWSGGGASTDTQYF.